This passage covers 31 T cell receptor beta chains from one sample sequenced in a study of T cell changes during pregnancy in multiple sclerosis. Measured with immunoSEQ multiplex PCR; TCRdb has only the in-frame clones, and not every one. The data contain around 41,000 clones, approximately 90% of them singletons. The sequencing sample was made of PBMCs (not recorded whether the cells were cultured). The receptors stem from a female donor with multiple sclerosis, enrolled in a pregnancy study.

This clone has just one count. The chain links TRBV5-1 to TRBJ2-1; the D is unclear. The CDR3 extends over 16 amino acids. The germline gives CDR1 SGHRS, CDR2 YFSETQ. V was trimmed by 1 base and J by 1 base, leaving 12 bases between them. CDR3 region: CASSLSPGPSYNEQFF. For the CDR3, the DNA is TGCGCCAGCAGCTTGTCACCGGGCCCGTCCTACAATGAGCAGTTCTTC.

This clone has a single count. Its ends do not fully match the called genes, so a read error is possible. The V gene is TRBV6-5, the J gene TRBJ1-2; a weak D match, TRBD1 (6 bases). The CDR3 length is 14 residues. Germline V lookup: CDR1 MNHEY, CDR2 SVGAGI. The CDR3: CASNYRDRNYGYTF. The CDR3 DNA is TGTGCCAGCAATTACAGGGATCGTAACTATGGCTACACCTTC.

The chain joins TRBV2 to TRBJ2-2; 9 bases are a match to TRBD1. The CDR3 covers 19 residues. CDR1 is SNHLY and CDR2 is FYNNEI in the germline V gene. V shed 7 bases, J shed 6 bases, and the junction held 21 bases outside the gene matches. CDR3 DNA sequence: TGTGCCAGCAAATTATGGGGTCCCGGGACAGGGAGGAAGCCCGGGGAGCTGTTTTTT. Encoded protein: CASKLWGPGTGRKPGELFF.

This clone was seen just once. The DNA of the CDR3 is TGTGCCATCAGTGAGTCGAGGGGGATTGGGGGAGCTTTCTTT. As protein: CAISESRGIGGAFF. The chain combines TRBV10-3 with TRBJ1-1; the D gene is possibly TRBD1 (6 bases). V was pared by 0 bases and J by 10 bases, with 15 bases between. The CDR3 sequence is 14 residues long. Germline CDR1 is ENHRY and CDR2 is SYGVKD.

The chain employs TRBV5-4 and TRBJ1-1; tentatively, D is TRBD1 (5 bases). CDR1 is SGHNT and CDR2 is YYREEE in the germline V gene (reference sequence). V was cut by 0 bases and J by 1 base, with 10 bases left in between. The length of the CDR3 is 15 residues. CDR3 sequence (DNA): TGTGCCAGCAGCTTGGAGTTCAGGGCGAACACTGAAGCTTTCTTT. It is translated as CASSLEFRANTEAFF.

This clone has a single count. The rearrangement links TRBV6-1 to TRBJ2-7; TRBD1 aligns across 7 bases. V shed 8 bases, J shed 6 bases, and the junction held 13 bases outside the gene matches. Germline V CDR1 and CDR2: MNHNS, SASEGT. This CDR3 is 14 amino acids long. The CDR3 region is CASHQSGTEGEQYF. The CDR3 coding sequence is TGTGCCAGCCACCAATCCGGGACAGAGGGCGAGCAGTACTTC.

This chain joins TRBV19 and TRBJ2-1, with D perhaps matching TRBD2 (6 bases). This CDR3 spans 17 amino acids. Germline V gives CDR1 LNHDA, CDR2 SQIVND (reference sequence). V was shortened by 5 bases and J by 3 bases, with 20 bases between the two germline ends. The CDR3 nucleotides read TGTGCCAGTAGTCTCACCTCGGGACTCCCCCTCTACAATGAGCAGTTCTTC. Translation gives CASSLTSGLPLYNEQFF.

This chain joins TRBV18 and TRBJ1-5; possibly TRBD1 for D (5 bases). The V gene's germline CDR1 is KGHSH and CDR2 LQKENI. Trimming took off 3 bases at V and 4 bases at J, with 22 bases between the two ends. The CDR3 runs 18 residues. The CDR3: CASSPNHQGKRGNQPQHF. The CDR3, as DNA: TGTGCCAGCTCACCTAATCACCAGGGAAAGAGGGGTAATCAGCCCCAGCATTTT.

The chain links TRBV27 to TRBJ1-2; D unresolved. This CDR3 is 13 amino acids long. Germline V lookup: CDR1 MNHEY, CDR2 SMNVEV (reference sequence). Trimming removed 3 bases at V and 7 bases at J, with 12 bases between. CDR3 bases: TGTGCCAGCAGTTTTGCTCAAGGGAGTGGCTACACCTTC. This sequence encodes CASSFAQGSGYTF.

This chain links TRBV21-1 with TRBJ2-2; the D segment call TRBD1 is taken from the table without a DNA check. TRBV21-1 is a pseudogene locus. The CDR3 consists of 15 residues. In DNA, the CDR3 is TGTGCCAGCAGCACATACAGGGTCGGGACCGGGGAGCTGTTTTTT. Translating gives CASSTYRVGTGELFF.

The V call is TRBV4-2, the J call TRBJ2-1; 12 bases fit TRBD2. The CDR3 consists of 16 residues. Germline CDR1 LGHNA, CDR2 YNFKEQ. With V trimmed by 1 base and J by 5 bases, 3 bases remained unmatched. The DNA of the CDR3 is TGTGCCAGCAGCCAAGCTCCTAGCGGGGGGGACAATGAGCAGTTCTTC. Translating gives CASSQAPSGGDNEQFF.

The chain links TRBV28 to TRBJ2-3; D gene ambiguous. The CDR3 runs to 11 residues. Germline-derived CDR1 and CDR2 are MDHEN and SYDVKM. V lost 5 bases to trimming and J lost 11 bases, with 11 bases between them. CDR3 sequence reads: CASSTPIVQYF. The CDR3 nucleotides read TGTGCCAGCAGTACGCCGATAGTGCAGTATTTT.

This clone has just one count. The chain carries TRBV27 and TRBJ1-5; D not resolved. CDR1 and CDR2 from the germline V gene are MNHEY and SMNVEV (reference sequence). The CDR3 has 14 amino acids. Deletions cut 3 bases from V and 2 bases from J, with 8 bases between. CDR3 nucleotide sequence: TGTGCCAGCAGTTTCGGCCAGGGCAATCAGCCCCAGCATTTT. Protein product: CASSFGQGNQPQHF.

The rearrangement links TRBV18 to TRBJ1-4, with D tentatively TRBD1 (5 bases). Germline V gives CDR1 KGHSH, CDR2 LQKENI. Trimming removed 3 bases from V and 8 bases from J, with 16 bases in between. The CDR3 extends over 15 amino acids. CDR3 loop: CASSPGTGGSEKLFF. DNA of the CDR3: TGTGCCAGCTCACCCGGGACGGGGGGTAGCGAAAAACTGTTTTTT. The variable domain in full, completed from reference TRBV18 and TRBJ1-4, reads NAGVMQNPRHLVRRRGQEARLRCSPMKGHSHVYWYRQLPEEGLKFMVYLQKENIIDESGMPKERFSAEFPKEGPSILRIQQVVRGDSAAYFCASSPGTGGSEKLFFGSGTQLSVL.

The chain joins TRBV5-4 to TRBJ2-6; D gene ambiguous. V dropped 0 bases and J dropped 0 bases, with 4 bases sitting between them. The CDR3 is 15 amino acids. Per the germline V gene, CDR1 is SGHNT and CDR2 is YYREEE (reference sequence). The CDR3: CASSLDNSGANVLTF. The CDR3 DNA sequence: TGTGCCAGCAGCTTGGACAACTCTGGGGCCAACGTCCTGACTTTC.

This clone has a handful of counts. CDR3 sequence: CAAEEGDTEAFF. The DNA of the CDR3 is TGTGCCGCCGAGGAGGGGGACACTGAAGCTTTCTTT. The V call is TRBV6-6, the J call TRBJ1-1; D is possibly TRBD1 (6 bases). V lost 11 bases and J lost 3, with 13 bases in between. Germline V CDR1 and CDR2: MNHNY, SVGAGI (reference sequence). This CDR3 region has 12 residues.

This clone was recorded once. The V and J genes are TRBV28 and TRBJ2-2, with TRBD2 identical over 8 bases. The ends lost 5 bases at V and 4 bases at J; junction bases unmatched: 9. This CDR3 comprises 16 residues. The germline gives CDR1 MDHEN, CDR2 SYDVKM. For the CDR3, the DNA is TGTGCCAGCAGTACCCTACCAGCGGGAGTCACCGGGGAGCTGTTTTTT. Translated: CASSTLPAGVTGELFF.

V gene TRBV30 combines with J gene TRBJ1-5; 10 nucleotides line up with TRBD1. Germline trimming cut 3 bases from V and 4 bases from J; bases unmatched to any gene: 3. The CDR3 totals 14 residues. The germline V gene has CDR1 GTSNPN and CDR2 SVGIG (reference sequence). The CDR3 nucleotides read TGTGCCTGGAGGACAGGGGGCCAAAATCAGCCCCAGCATTTT. It specifies CAWRTGGQNQPQHF.

The gene calls are TRBV28 and TRBJ2-7; 7 positions agree with TRBD1. CDR1 and CDR2 from the germline V gene are MDHEN and SYDVKM. CDR3 length equals 16 residues. V was clipped by 3 bases and J by 3 bases; unmatched bases: 11. For the CDR3, the DNA is TGTGCCAGCAGTTTCCGAATAGGGACAGTGTACTACGAGCAGTACTTC. This sequence encodes CASSFRIGTVYYEQYF.

The chain uses TRBV19 and TRBJ2-1; 10 nucleotides line up with TRBD1. The CDR3 runs to 15 residues. Trimming at V came to 5 bases and at J to 8 bases, leaving 9 bases not matched to a gene. Looked up from germline, CDR1 is LNHDA and CDR2 is SQIVND (reference sequence). The CDR3 is CASSGGGTGVDEQFF. Here the CDR3 DNA reads TGTGCCAGTAGTGGTGGGGGGACAGGGGTGGATGAGCAGTTCTTC.

V is TRBV5-4 and J is TRBJ2-3; 7 nucleotides match TRBD2. Germline trimming cut 4 bases from V and 5 bases from J; bases unmatched to any gene: 10. Germline CDR1 SGHNT, CDR2 YYREEE (reference sequence). CDR3 size: 15 residues. The CDR3 DNA follows: TGTGCCAGCAGCCCCGCCCAGCGGGGTGGAGATACGCAGTATTTT. This translates into CASSPAQRGGDTQYF.

This clone was found a few times. The chain is built from TRBV10-3 and TRBJ1-2; D gene ambiguous. V lost 6 bases and J 5 bases, leaving 4 bases between the germline ends. Germline CDR1 reads ENHRY; CDR2 reads SYGVKD. The CDR3 spans 10 residues. CDR3 loop: CAIRTYGYTF. The CDR3 DNA follows: TGTGCCATCAGGACGTATGGCTACACCTTC.

The V call is TRBV5-1, the J call TRBJ1-1; 7 bases fit TRBD1. Germline V gene lookup returns CDR1 SGHRS and CDR2 YFSETQ. Losses at the gene ends were 4 bases for V and 5 bases for J; bases not matched to a gene: 8. This CDR3 comprises 14 residues. The CDR3 nucleotides read TGCGCCAGCAGCCCGCTGACAGGGACGACTGAAGCTTTCTTT. Translation gives CASSPLTGTTEAFF.

The rearrangement uses TRBV5-1 and TRBJ1-2; 7 bases match TRBD1. This CDR3 is 15 amino acids long. Germline trimming cut 7 bases from V and 5 bases from J; bases unmatched to any gene: 14. Looked up from germline, CDR1 is SGHRS and CDR2 is YFSETQ. The CDR3 sequence: CASGPGQSPPYGYTF. In nucleotides, the CDR3 is TGCGCCAGCGGTCCGGGACAGTCCCCCCCGTATGGCTACACCTTC.

Points on this clone: The limits of the CDR3 on the DNA are not certain, so only TCRdb's listed CDR3 is given. The rearrangement joins TRBV29-1 to TRBJ1-5. The germline gives CDR1 SQVTM, CDR2 ANQGSEA. The CDR3 totals 13 residues, both ends included. CDR3 amino acids: CSAAFREGSPSIF.

The rearrangement joins TRBV2 to TRBJ2-5, with D hard to call. CDR3 size: 13 residues. CDR1 and CDR2 from the germline V gene are SNHLY and FYNNEI. Trimming took 6 bases from V and 5 from J, leaving 13 bases between them. Here the CDR3 reads CASRLSPGETQYF. In DNA form, the CDR3 reads TGTGCCAGCAGGTTGTCCCCTGGGGAGACCCAGTACTTC.

This clone was seen a handful of times. The chain couples TRBV30 to TRBJ1-2; tentative D call: TRBD1 (6 bases). Trimming took off 0 bases at V and 10 bases at J, with 21 bases between the two ends. Per the germline V gene, CDR1 is GTSNPN and CDR2 is SVGIG (reference sequence). The CDR3 extends over 15 amino acids. Written as DNA, the CDR3 is TGTGCCTGGAGTGTAACAGGGAGTTCGAGACCTCACTACACCTTC. Residues: CAWSVTGSSRPHYTF.

This chain links TRBV28 with TRBJ1-1; 10 bases align to TRBD1. V was clipped by 6 bases and J by 4 bases; unmatched bases: 8. The CDR3 totals 15 residues. Per the germline V gene, CDR1 is MDHEN and CDR2 is SYDVKM. The CDR3 sequence is CASRGGQGFATEAFF. The CDR3 DNA sequence: TGTGCCAGCAGGGGGGGACAGGGGTTTGCCACTGAAGCTTTCTTT.

The chain links TRBV7-8 to TRBJ1-4; 8 nucleotides agree with TRBD1. Unmatched junction bases numbered 9, after V lost 5 bases and J lost 7 bases. CDR3 size: 15 residues. Looked up from germline, CDR1 is SGHVS and CDR2 is FQNEAQ. CDR3 sequence (DNA): TGTGCCAGCAGCGACAACACCGGACAGGGTGAAAAACTGTTTTTT. This sequence encodes CASSDNTGQGEKLFF.

The chain joins TRBV7-2 to TRBJ2-7; 9 bases are a match to TRBD2. Germline V lookup: CDR1 SGHTA, CDR2 FQGNSA. The junction had 6 bases not matched to a gene; V was cut back by 2 bases and J by 1 base. The CDR3 sequence is 16 residues long. In DNA, the CDR3 is TGTGCCAGCAGCTTATACGGACTAGCGTCTTCCTACGAGCAGTACTTC. Protein sequence: CASSLYGLASSYEQYF.

This clone was seen a single time. This chain connects TRBV30 to TRBJ1-5; possibly TRBD1 for D (5 bases). CDR3 length: 13 residues. V was cut by 0 bases and J by 6 bases, with 9 bases left in between. Germline V gene sequence: CDR1 GTSNPN, CDR2 SVGIG (reference sequence). The CDR3, as DNA: TGTGCCTGGAGTGTGAGGGGCGGTCAGCCCCAGCATTTT. Translated: CAWSVRGGQPQHF.